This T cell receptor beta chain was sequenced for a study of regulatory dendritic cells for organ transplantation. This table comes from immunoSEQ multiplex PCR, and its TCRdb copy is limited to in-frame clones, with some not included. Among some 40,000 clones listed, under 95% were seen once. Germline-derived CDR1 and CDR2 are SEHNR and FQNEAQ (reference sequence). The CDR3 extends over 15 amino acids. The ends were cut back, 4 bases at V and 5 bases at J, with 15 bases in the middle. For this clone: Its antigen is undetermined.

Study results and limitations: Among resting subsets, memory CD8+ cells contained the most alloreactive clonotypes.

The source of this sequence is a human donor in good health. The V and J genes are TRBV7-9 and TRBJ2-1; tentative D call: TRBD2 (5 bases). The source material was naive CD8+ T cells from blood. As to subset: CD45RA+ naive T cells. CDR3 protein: CASSSPRGQNNEQFF. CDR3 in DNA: TGTGCCAGCAGCTCCCCCCGCGGGCAGAACAATGAGCAGTTCTTC.